This TCR beta chain was captured in a study of T cell changes during pregnancy in multiple sclerosis. The CDR3 is made up of 15 amino acids. Germline loops: CDR1 SNHLY, CDR2 FYNNEI. V was trimmed by 5 bases and J by 6 bases, leaving 17 bases between them. The assay was immunoSEQ multiplex PCR, and TCRdb's table has in-frame clones only and misses some. The sample has about 85,000 clones, about 89% seen once; the top ten hold approximately 2.5%. This receptor was identified in a female donor with multiple sclerosis, enrolled in a pregnancy study. The specimen was peripheral blood, collected in the first trimester of pregnancy. The rearrangement links TRBV2 to TRBJ1-5; a weak D match, TRBD1 (5 bases). The CDR3 loop reads CASSPGLDRSQPQHF. In DNA form, the CDR3 reads TGTGCCAGCAGTCCGGGACTTGACCGAAGTCAGCCCCAGCATTTT.